Shown below are 26 T cell receptor beta chains from a single sample sequenced in a study of blood T cell repertoires in COVID-19. TCRdb keeps only in-frame clones here, not all; method: immunoSEQ multiplex PCR. The sample lists 300,000 to 400,000 clones; 86% were seen once. Input material: peripheral blood. The receptors were gathered from a woman aged 55 to 70 with COVID-19, enrolled during active disease.

The chain links TRBV23-1 to TRBJ2-5, with 9 bases fitting TRBD1. TRBV23-1 is recorded as an ORF, its role being uncertain. The CDR3 contains 17 residues. V lost 9 bases, J lost 3 bases, and 17 bases stayed unmatched. This CDR3 reads CARWATEDRGGEETQYF. DNA for the CDR3: TGCGCCAGATGGGCGACGGAGGACAGGGGTGGGGAAGAGACCCAGTACTTC.

The rearrangement uses TRBV2 and TRBJ2-7; 8 bases align to TRBD1. Per germline, CDR1 SNHLY and CDR2 FYNNEI. J gave up 2 bases and V 7 bases, and 7 bases lay outside the gene matches. The CDR3 is made up of 14 amino acids. The CDR3 DNA reads TGTGCCAGCACCCCGGGACAGGCCACCTACGAGCAGTACTTC. Amino acid sequence: CASTPGQATYEQYF.

V and J are TRBV5-1 and TRBJ2-3; unclear D gene. Germline loops: CDR1 SGHRS, CDR2 YFSETQ. V was cut by 5 bases and J by 1 base, with 11 bases left in between. The CDR3 sequence is 14 residues long. The CDR3 DNA reads as TGCGCCAGCAGTTACATAGCCGGCACAGATACGCAGTATTTT. It specifies CASSYIAGTDTQYF. The full variable domain, rest sourced from reference TRBV5-1 and TRBJ2-3, is KAGVTQTPRYLIKTRGQQVTLSCSPISGHRSVSWYQQTPGQGLQFLFEYFSETQRNKGNFPGRFSGRQFSNSRSEMNVSTLELGDSALYLCASSYIAGTDTQYFGPGTRLTVL.

DNA for the CDR3: TGTGCCAGCAGCTTATGGCCGCTCGAGGGCGGCTCCTACAATGAGCAGTTCTTC. Residues: CASSLWPLEGGSYNEQFF. The genes are TRBV7-6 and TRBJ2-1; tentative D call: TRBD2 (5 bases). Germline CDR1 and CDR2: SGHVS and FNYEAQ. The CDR3 length is 18 residues. Trimming stripped 2 bases from V and 0 bases from J, with 17 bases between.

V is TRBV6-6 and J is TRBJ2-5, with 8 bases aligning to TRBD2. This CDR3 is built from 15 residues. Germline V gives CDR1 MNHNY, CDR2 SVGAGI (reference sequence). Trimming cost V 7 bases and J 0 bases; bases outside gene matches: 7. The CDR3 DNA is TGTGCCAGCACCAGGGCTAGCGGGCACCAAGAGACCCAGTACTTC. Translating gives CASTRASGHQETQYF.

This rearrangement joins TRBV7-3 to TRBJ1-2; 11 bases line up with TRBD1. After removal of 4 bases from V and 7 bases from J, the junction contained 5 bases not matched to a gene. The CDR3 contains 14 residues. Germline V lookup: CDR1 SGHTA, CDR2 FQGTGA. In DNA, the CDR3 is TGTGCCAGCAGCTATGGGACAGGGGGTCCTGGCTACACCTTC. This gives the protein CASSYGTGGPGYTF. Variable domain in full (rest from reference TRBV7-3 and TRBJ1-2): GAGVSQTPSNKVTEKGKYVELRCDPISGHTALYWYRQSLGQGPEFLIYFQGTGAADDSGLPNDRFFAVRPEGSVSTLKIQRTERGDSAVYLCASSYGTGGPGYTFGSGTRLTVV.

A remark on this clone: One junction end disagrees with the germline gene, perhaps due to a read error. This chain joins TRBV7-2 and TRBJ1-1; D remains ambiguous. This CDR3 region has 15 residues. In germline, CDR1 is SGHTA, CDR2 FQGNSA. CDR3 coding DNA: TGTGCCAGCAGCTTTAACGCGAGGTCGAACGCTGAAGCTTTCTTT. Amino acid sequence: CASSFNARSNAEAFF.

This chain uses TRBV12-5 with TRBJ1-5; no clear D. Per germline, CDR1 LGHNT and CDR2 FRNRAP. The CDR3 loop spans 16 amino acids. The ends were cut back, 1 base at V and 2 bases at J, with 12 bases in the middle. The CDR3: CASGLAIREGNQPQHF. The CDR3, as DNA: TGTGCTAGTGGTTTGGCAATCCGAGAGGGCAATCAGCCCCAGCATTTT.

This chain connects TRBV7-3 to TRBJ2-5; possibly TRBD1 for D (5 bases). V was cut by 4 bases and J by 3 bases, with 15 bases left in between. The CDR3 totals 15 residues. CDR1 and CDR2 from the germline V gene are SGHTA and FQGTGA. The CDR3 sequence is CASSSGLGGKETQYF. The DNA for the CDR3 is TGTGCCAGCAGCTCAGGGCTTGGCGGTAAAGAGACCCAGTACTTC.

This chain uses TRBV6-1 with TRBJ2-4; 8 positions match TRBD1. Germline V CDR1 and CDR2: MNHNS, SASEGT. This CDR3 has 18 amino acids. Losses at the gene ends were 1 base for V and 6 bases for J; bases not matched to a gene: 14. This CDR3 reads CASSEVFPGGMGGNIQYF. DNA of the CDR3: TGTGCCAGCAGTGAAGTTTTTCCAGGGGGCATGGGTGGAAACATTCAGTACTTC.

The rearrangement uses TRBV6-5 and TRBJ2-2, with D possibly TRBD2 on 5 matching bases. The CDR3 runs 12 residues. Germline lookup yields CDR1 MNHEY and CDR2 SVGAGI. With 9 bases removed from V and 3 bases from J, the gap between germline ends came to 8 bases. In DNA, the CDR3 is TGTGCCAGTGGGAGAGACACCGGGGAGCTGTTTTTT. Its translation is CASGRDTGELFF.

This clone was picked up a small number of times. The chain combines TRBV19 with TRBJ1-2, with 9 positions matching TRBD1. The V gene's germline CDR1 is LNHDA and CDR2 SQIVND (reference sequence). The CDR3 has 16 residues. V trimming: 5 bases; J trimming: 7 bases; junction bases outside the gene matches: 14. The DNA of the CDR3 is TGTGCCAGTAGTGGACCGGGACAGGGCTCTTTGCGTGGCTACACCTTC. Amino acid sequence: CASSGPGQGSLRGYTF.

The rearrangement joins TRBV5-4 to TRBJ2-7; tentatively, D is TRBD1 (5 bases). This CDR3 comprises 13 residues. Trimming stripped 0 bases from V and 3 bases from J, with 7 bases between. From germline, CDR1 is SGHNT and CDR2 YYREEE (reference sequence). The CDR3 nucleotides read TGTGCCAGCAGCTTGGAGGGGCACTACGAGCAGTACTTC. Translation gives CASSLEGHYEQYF.

This clone was detected once. The genes are TRBV11-3 and TRBJ2-1; D perhaps matches TRBD2 (6 bases). Trimming left V 5 bases short and J 10 bases short, with 12 bases between. CDR1 is SGHNT and CDR2 is YENEEA in the germline V gene. This CDR3 contains 12 residues. This chain's CDR3 is CASSMWAGEQFF. CDR3 in DNA: TGTGCCAGCAGCATGTGGGCGGGGGAGCAGTTCTTC.

The V call is TRBV15, the J call TRBJ1-4; D is perhaps TRBD1 (5 bases). The germline V gene has CDR1 LNHNV and CDR2 YYDKDF (reference sequence). V was cut by 6 bases and J by 4 bases, with 12 bases left in between. The CDR3 runs to 14 residues. Here the CDR3 DNA reads TGTGCCACCAGTATTAAGGGGCTTAATGAAAAACTGTTTTTT. Translating it yields CATSIKGLNEKLFF.

The chain carries TRBV15 and TRBJ1-1; D might be TRBD1 (6 bases). CDR1 is LNHNV, CDR2 YYDKDF, per germline (reference sequence). V dropped 3 bases and J dropped 5 bases, with 16 bases sitting between them. There are 15 residues in the CDR3. CDR3 region: CATSRPIQGGTEAFF. The CDR3 nucleotides are TGTGCCACCAGCAGGCCGATACAGGGTGGGACTGAAGCTTTCTTT.

The gene calls are TRBV11-2 and TRBJ2-7, with TRBD2 as a possible D gene (7 bases). CDR3 length: 16 residues. Between the trimmed V and J ends, which lost 3 bases and 0 bases, there was a span of 15 bases. The germline V gene encodes CDR1 SGHAT and CDR2 FQNNGV. Written as DNA, the CDR3 is TGTGCCAGCAGCTTCCTTGGGGGAGGGGGCTCCTACGAGCAGTACTTC. Amino acids: CASSFLGGGGSYEQYF.

The chain has TRBV7-2 and TRBJ1-3; 9 bases are a match to TRBD1. Germline V lookup: CDR1 SGHTA, CDR2 FQGNSA. J lost 4 bases, V lost 5 bases, and 18 bases had no gene match. This CDR3 has 19 amino acids. The CDR3 reads CASSPPRGQGGAVGNTIYF. The DNA of the CDR3 is TGTGCCAGCAGCCCGCCCCGGGGACAGGGAGGAGCCGTCGGAAACACCATATATTTT.

V gene TRBV18 combines with J gene TRBJ1-3; D is uncertain. Between the trimmed V and J ends, which lost 3 bases and 0 bases, there was a span of 3 bases. Germline lookup yields CDR1 KGHSH and CDR2 LQKENI. This CDR3 has 13 amino acids. In DNA, the CDR3 is TGTGCCAGCTCACCTAGCTCTGGAAACACCATATATTTT. It translates to CASSPSSGNTIYF.

The chain is built from TRBV6-1 and TRBJ1-2; 7 bases agree with TRBD1. Germline CDR1 and CDR2: MNHNS and SASEGT. This CDR3 is built from 14 residues. The J segment lost 0 bases and the V segment lost 3 bases, leaving 1 base of the junction unmatched. The CDR3 loop reads CASSDQGANYGYTF. The CDR3 DNA reads TGTGCCAGCAGTGATCAGGGGGCTAACTATGGCTACACCTTC.

The chain recombines TRBV5-6 with TRBJ1-2; 7 nucleotides line up with TRBD1. The germline CDR1 and CDR2 sequences are SGHDT and YYEEEE. After removal of 1 base from V and 7 bases from J, the junction contained 7 bases not matched to a gene. This CDR3 is 14 amino acids long. The CDR3 DNA reads TGTGCCAGCAGCTTGCGCACAGGGGTCGGTGGCTACACCTTC. Translated: CASSLRTGVGGYTF.

J is TRBJ2-7 and V is TRBV7-9, with D unclear. The germline V gene encodes CDR1 SEHNR and CDR2 FQNEAQ (reference sequence). V was clipped by 5 bases and J by 2 bases, with 16 bases between them. The CDR3 consists of 15 residues. The CDR3 loop is CASSPPNVPTYEQYF. The CDR3 region has the DNA TGTGCCAGCAGCCCTCCTAACGTCCCAACCTACGAGCAGTACTTC.

The chain has TRBV4-1 and TRBJ2-3; 9 nucleotides match TRBD1. V was clipped by 4 bases and J by 4 bases; unmatched bases: 12. The CDR3 is 17 amino acids. Per germline, CDR1 MGHRA and CDR2 YSYEKL. CDR3 sequence reads: CASSLPPLGQGADTQYF. CDR3 DNA: TGCGCCAGCAGCCTTCCTCCCCTGGGACAGGGCGCAGATACGCAGTATTTT.

Regarding this clone: Other DNA sequences in this sample translate to the same CDR3. This chain links TRBV5-1 with TRBJ2-1, with 7 bases identical to TRBD2. V trimming: 0 bases; J trimming: 3 bases; junction bases outside the gene matches: 3. Germline loops: CDR1 SGHRS, CDR2 YFSETQ. The CDR3 sequence is 15 residues long. CDR3 nucleotides: TGCGCCAGCAGCTTGGTCGGGGGGAGCTACAATGAGCAGTTCTTC. Encoded protein: CASSLVGGSYNEQFF.

The rearrangement joins TRBV10-1 to TRBJ2-2; D might be TRBD2 (6 bases). This CDR3 is built from 17 residues. Trimming left V 3 bases short and J 6 bases short, with 20 bases between. The germline V gene encodes CDR1 WNHNN and CDR2 SYGVQD (reference sequence). The CDR3: CASSDGGLGGVAGELFF. The CDR3 DNA is TGCGCCAGCAGTGACGGGGGATTGGGCGGTGTGGCCGGGGAGCTGTTTTTT.

The sample holds a few counts of this clone. The CDR3 loop is CASSLTLAGSTDTQYF. The CDR3 nucleotides are TGTGCCAGCAGCTTGACACTAGCGGGAAGCACAGATACGCAGTATTTT. This chain uses TRBV5-6 with TRBJ2-3, with TRBD2 identical over 10 bases. Germline CDR1 reads SGHDT; CDR2 reads YYEEEE. Unmatched junction bases numbered 2, after V lost 1 base and J lost 0 bases. The CDR3 extends over 16 amino acids.